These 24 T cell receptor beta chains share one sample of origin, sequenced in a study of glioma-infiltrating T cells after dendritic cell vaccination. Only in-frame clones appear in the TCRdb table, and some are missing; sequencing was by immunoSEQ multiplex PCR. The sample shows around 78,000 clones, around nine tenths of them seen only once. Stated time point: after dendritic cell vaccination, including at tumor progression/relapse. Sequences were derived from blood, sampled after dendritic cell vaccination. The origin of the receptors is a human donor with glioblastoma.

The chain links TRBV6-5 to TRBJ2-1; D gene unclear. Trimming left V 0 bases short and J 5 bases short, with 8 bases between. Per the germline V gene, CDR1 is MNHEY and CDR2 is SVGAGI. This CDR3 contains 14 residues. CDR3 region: CASSYSIAHNEQFF. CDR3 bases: TGTGCCAGCAGTTACTCGATAGCCCACAATGAGCAGTTCTTC.

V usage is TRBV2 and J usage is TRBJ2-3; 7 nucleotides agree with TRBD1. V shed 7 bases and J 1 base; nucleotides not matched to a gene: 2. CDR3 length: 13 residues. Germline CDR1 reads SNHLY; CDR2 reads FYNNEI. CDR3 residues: CASNDRGTDTQYF. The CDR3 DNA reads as TGTGCCAGCAACGACAGGGGCACAGATACGCAGTATTTT.

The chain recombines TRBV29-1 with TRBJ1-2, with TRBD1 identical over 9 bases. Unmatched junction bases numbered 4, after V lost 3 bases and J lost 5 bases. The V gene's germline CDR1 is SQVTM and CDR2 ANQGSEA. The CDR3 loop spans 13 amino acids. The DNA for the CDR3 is TGCAGCGTTGAGACGGGACAGGGTTATGGCTACACCTTC. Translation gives CSVETGQGYGYTF.

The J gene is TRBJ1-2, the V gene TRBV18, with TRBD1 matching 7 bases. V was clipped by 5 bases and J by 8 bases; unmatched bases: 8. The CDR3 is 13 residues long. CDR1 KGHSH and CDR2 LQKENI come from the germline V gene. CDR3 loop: CASSEQGLEGYTF. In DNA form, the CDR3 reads TGTGCCAGCTCAGAACAGGGGCTAGAAGGCTACACCTTC.

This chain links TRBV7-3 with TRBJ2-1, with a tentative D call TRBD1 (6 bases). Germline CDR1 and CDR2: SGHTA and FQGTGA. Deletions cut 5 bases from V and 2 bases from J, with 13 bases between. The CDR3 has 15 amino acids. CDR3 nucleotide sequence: TGTGCCAGCAGCCTCAAAGGGGGTCCCTACAATGAGCAGTTCTTC. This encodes CASSLKGGPYNEQFF.

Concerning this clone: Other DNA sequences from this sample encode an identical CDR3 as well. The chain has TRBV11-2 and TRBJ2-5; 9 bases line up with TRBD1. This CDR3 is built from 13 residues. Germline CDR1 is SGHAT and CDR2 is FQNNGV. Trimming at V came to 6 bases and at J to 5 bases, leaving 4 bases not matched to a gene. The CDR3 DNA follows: TGTGCCAGCAGTCGGGACAGGGAGGAGACCCAGTACTTC. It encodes CASSRDREETQYF.

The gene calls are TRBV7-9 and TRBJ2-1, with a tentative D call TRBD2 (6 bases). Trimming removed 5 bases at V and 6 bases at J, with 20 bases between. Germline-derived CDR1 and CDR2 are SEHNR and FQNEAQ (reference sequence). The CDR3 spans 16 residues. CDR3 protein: CASSPPEGTGCNEQFF. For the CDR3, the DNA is TGTGCCAGCAGCCCCCCGGAGGGAACGGGGTGCAATGAGCAGTTCTTC.

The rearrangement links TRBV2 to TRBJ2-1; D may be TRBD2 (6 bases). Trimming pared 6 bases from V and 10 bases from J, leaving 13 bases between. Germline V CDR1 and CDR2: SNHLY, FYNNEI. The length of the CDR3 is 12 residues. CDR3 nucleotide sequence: TGTGCCAGCAGGCTACTAGCCAGGGAGCAGTTCTTC. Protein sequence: CASRLLAREQFF.

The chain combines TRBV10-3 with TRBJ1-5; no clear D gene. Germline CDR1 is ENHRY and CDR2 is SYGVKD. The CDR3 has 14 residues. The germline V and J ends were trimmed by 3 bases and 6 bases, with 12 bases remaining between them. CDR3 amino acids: CAISDIGIGQPQHF. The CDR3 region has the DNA TGTGCCATCAGTGATATCGGGATAGGTCAGCCCCAGCATTTT.

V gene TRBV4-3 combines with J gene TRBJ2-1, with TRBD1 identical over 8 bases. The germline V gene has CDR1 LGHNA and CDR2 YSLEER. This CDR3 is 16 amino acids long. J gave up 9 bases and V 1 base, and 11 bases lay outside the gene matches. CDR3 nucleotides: TGCGCCAGCAGCCAAGGACAGGGGTCGTCCCTCGGTGAGCAGTTCTTC. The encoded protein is CASSQGQGSSLGEQFF.

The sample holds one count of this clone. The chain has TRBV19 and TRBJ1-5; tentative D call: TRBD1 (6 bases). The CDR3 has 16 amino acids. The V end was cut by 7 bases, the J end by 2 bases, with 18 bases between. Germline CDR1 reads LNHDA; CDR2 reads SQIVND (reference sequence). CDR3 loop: CASTPPGRGGNQPQHF. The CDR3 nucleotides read TGTGCCAGTACCCCCCCTGGCAGGGGAGGCAATCAGCCCCAGCATTTT.

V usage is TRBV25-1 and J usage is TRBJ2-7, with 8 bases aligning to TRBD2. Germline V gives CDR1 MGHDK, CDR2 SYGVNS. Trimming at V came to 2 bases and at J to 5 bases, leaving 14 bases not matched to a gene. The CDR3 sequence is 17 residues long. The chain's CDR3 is CASSESPWVSGSHEQYF. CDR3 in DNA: TGTGCCAGCAGTGAAAGCCCCTGGGTAAGCGGGAGTCACGAGCAGTACTTC.

The CDR3 spells CASSFTGTGADTQYF. In DNA form, the CDR3 reads TGTGCCAGCTCCTTTACCGGGACAGGGGCAGATACGCAGTATTTT. This chain links TRBV27 with TRBJ2-3, with TRBD1 matching 10 bases. From germline, CDR1 is MNHEY and CDR2 SMNVEV (reference sequence). The J segment lost 4 bases and the V segment lost 8 bases, leaving 9 bases of the junction unmatched. The CDR3 runs 15 residues.

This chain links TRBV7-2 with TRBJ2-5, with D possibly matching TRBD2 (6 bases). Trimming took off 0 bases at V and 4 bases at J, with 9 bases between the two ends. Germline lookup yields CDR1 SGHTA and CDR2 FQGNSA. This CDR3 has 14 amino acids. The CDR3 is CASSLAGGRETQYF. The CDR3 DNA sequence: TGTGCCAGCAGCTTAGCGGGGGGAAGAGAGACCCAGTACTTC.

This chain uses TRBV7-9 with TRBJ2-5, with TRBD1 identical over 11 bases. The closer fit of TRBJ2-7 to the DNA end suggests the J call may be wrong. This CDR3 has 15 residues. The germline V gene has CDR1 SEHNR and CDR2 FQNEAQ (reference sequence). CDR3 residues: CASRLGRDRGDEQYF. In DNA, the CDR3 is TGTGCCAGCAGACTAGGGCGGGACAGGGGGGACGAGCAGTACTTC.

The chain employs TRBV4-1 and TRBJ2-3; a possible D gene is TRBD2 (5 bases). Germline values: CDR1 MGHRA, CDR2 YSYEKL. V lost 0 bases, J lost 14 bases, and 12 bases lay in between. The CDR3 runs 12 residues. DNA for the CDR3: TGCGCCAGCAGCCAAGACGGACTTCGTCGGTATTTT. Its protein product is CASSQDGLRRYF.

The CDR3 here is CASSQDPGVSYGYTF. The CDR3 coding sequence is TGCGCCAGCAGCCAAGATCCGGGGGTTTCCTATGGCTACACCTTC. V is TRBV4-1 and J is TRBJ1-2; TRBD1 is a possible D gene (5 bases). Germline assignment: CDR1 MGHRA and CDR2 YSYEKL. The CDR3 sequence is 15 residues long. V was cut by 0 bases and J by 4 bases, with 12 bases left in between.

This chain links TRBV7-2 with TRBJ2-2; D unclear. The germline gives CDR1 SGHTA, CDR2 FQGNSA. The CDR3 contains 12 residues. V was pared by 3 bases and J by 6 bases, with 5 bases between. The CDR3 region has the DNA TGTGCCAGCAGCTTTGGGCCCGGGGAGCTGTTTTTT. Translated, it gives CASSFGPGELFF.

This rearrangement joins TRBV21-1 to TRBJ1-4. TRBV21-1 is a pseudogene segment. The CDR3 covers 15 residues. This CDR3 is CASTGGGNPNEKLFF. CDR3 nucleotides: TGTGCCAGCACCGGGGGGGGGAACCCTAATGAAAAACTGTTTTTT.

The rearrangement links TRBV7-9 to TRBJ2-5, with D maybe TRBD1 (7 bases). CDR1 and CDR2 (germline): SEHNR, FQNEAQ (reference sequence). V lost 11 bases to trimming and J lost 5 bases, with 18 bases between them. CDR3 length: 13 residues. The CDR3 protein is CAGEGGGVETQYF. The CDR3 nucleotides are TGTGCCGGTGAAGGAGGGGGCGTCGAGACCCAGTACTTC.

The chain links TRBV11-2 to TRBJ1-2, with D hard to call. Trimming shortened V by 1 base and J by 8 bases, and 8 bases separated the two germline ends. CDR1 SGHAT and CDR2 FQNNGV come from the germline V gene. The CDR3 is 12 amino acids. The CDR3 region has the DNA TGTGCCAGCAGCTTAGTAGGGAGCGGCTACACCTTC. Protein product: CASSLVGSGYTF.

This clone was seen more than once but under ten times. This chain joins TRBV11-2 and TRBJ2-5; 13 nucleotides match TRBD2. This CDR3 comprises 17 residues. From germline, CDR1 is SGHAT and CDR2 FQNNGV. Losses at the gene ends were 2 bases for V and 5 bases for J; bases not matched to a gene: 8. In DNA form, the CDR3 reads TGTGCCAGCAGCTTAAGAACTAGCGGGAGGGGTCGGGAGACCCAGTACTTC. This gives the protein CASSLRTSGRGRETQYF. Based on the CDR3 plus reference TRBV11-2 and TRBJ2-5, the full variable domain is EAGVAQSPRYKIIEKRQSVAFWCNPISGHATLYWYQQILGQGPKLLIQFQNNGVVDDSQLPKDRFSAERLKGVDSTLKIQPAKLEDSAVYLCASSLRTSGRGRETQYFGPGTRLLVL.

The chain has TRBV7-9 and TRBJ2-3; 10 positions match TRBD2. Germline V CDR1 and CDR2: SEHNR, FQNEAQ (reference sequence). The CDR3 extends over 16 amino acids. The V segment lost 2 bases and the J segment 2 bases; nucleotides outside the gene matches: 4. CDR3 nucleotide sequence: TGTGCCAGCAGCTTAATGAGCGGGGGGGACACAGATACGCAGTATTTT. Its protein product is CASSLMSGGDTDTQYF.

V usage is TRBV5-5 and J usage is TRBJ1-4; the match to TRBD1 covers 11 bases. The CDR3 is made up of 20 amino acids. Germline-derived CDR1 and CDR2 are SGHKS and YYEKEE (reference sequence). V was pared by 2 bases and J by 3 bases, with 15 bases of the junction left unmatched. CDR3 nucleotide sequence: TGTGCCAGCAGCTTCCCCGGGACAGGGGGAACAGGGGAGGCTAATGAAAAACTGTTTTTT. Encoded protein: CASSFPGTGGTGEANEKLFF.